This T cell receptor (beta chain) was sequenced for a study of blood T cell repertoires in COVID-19. Germline V gives CDR1 MDHEN, CDR2 SYDVKM. The ends lost 4 bases at V and 0 bases at J; junction bases unmatched: 4. This CDR3 region has 15 residues. TCRdb keeps only in-frame clones here, not all; method: immunoSEQ multiplex PCR. The table shows under 200,000 clones, with 85% to 95% occurring only once. The J gene is TRBJ2-3, the V gene TRBV28, with TRBD2 matching over 7 bases. The sample taken for sequencing was peripheral blood. The TCR was taken from a man between 45 and 60 years old with acute or convalescent COVID-19. The CDR3 loop is CASSSPGGSTDTQYF. CDR3 bases: TGTGCCAGCAGTTCCCCGGGGGGTAGCACAGATACGCAGTATTTT.